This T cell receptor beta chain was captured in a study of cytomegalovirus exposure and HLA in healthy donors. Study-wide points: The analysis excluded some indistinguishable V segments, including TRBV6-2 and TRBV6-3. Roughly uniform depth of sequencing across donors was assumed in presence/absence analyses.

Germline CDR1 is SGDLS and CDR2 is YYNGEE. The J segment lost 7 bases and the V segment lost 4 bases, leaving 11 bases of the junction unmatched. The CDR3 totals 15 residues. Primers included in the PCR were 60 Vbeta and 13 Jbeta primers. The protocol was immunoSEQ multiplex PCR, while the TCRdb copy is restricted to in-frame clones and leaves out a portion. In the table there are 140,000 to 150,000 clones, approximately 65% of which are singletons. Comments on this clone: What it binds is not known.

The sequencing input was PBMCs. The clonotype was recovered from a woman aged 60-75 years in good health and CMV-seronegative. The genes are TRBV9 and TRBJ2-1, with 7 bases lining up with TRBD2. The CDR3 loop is CASSLGGRAFNEQFF. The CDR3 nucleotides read TGTGCCAGCAGCTTGGGAGGGAGGGCCTTTAATGAGCAGTTCTTC.